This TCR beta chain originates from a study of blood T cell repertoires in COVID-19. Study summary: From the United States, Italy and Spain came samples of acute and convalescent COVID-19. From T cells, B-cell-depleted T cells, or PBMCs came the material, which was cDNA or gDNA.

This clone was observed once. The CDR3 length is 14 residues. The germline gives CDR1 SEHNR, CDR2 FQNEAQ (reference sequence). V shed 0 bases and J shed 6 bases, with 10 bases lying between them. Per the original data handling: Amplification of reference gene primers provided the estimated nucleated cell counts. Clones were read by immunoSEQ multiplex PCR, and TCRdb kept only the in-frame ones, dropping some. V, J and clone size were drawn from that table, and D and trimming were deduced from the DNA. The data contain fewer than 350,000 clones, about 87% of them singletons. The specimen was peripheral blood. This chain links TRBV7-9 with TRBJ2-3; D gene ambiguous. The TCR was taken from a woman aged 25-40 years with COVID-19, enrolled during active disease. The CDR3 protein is CASSLAADTDTQYF. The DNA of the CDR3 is TGTGCCAGCAGCTTAGCGGCAGACACGGATACGCAGTATTTT.